This T cell receptor beta chain was sequenced during a study of OX40 agonist ivuxolimab in advanced cancers. Findings of the study overall: Also showing low normalized T-cell clonal expansion were some of the nonresponders. The study found that CD8+ T cells averaged more expanded clones than CD4+.

Assay: immunoSEQ multiplex PCR; the TCRdb copy retains only in-frame clones and omits some. Of approximately 40,000 clones listed, approximately 80% are singletons. Per germline, CDR1 MNHEY and CDR2 SMNVEV (reference sequence). V was trimmed by 6 bases and J by 8 bases, leaving 19 bases between them. The CDR3 totals 14 residues. About this clone itself: Its antigen is not identified.

This chain joins TRBV27 and TRBJ1-2, with D possibly being TRBD1 (6 bases). The sequences come from CD4+ or CD8+ T cells sorted from blood, collected in a trial of the OX40 agonist ivuxolimab. This clonotype was sampled from an adult with an advanced solid tumor such as melanoma, head and neck, liver or kidney cancer. The CDR3 DNA sequence: TGTGCCAGCAGACCCTTTGGGGGGGGCGAAGGCTACACCTTC. As protein: CASRPFGGGEGYTF.